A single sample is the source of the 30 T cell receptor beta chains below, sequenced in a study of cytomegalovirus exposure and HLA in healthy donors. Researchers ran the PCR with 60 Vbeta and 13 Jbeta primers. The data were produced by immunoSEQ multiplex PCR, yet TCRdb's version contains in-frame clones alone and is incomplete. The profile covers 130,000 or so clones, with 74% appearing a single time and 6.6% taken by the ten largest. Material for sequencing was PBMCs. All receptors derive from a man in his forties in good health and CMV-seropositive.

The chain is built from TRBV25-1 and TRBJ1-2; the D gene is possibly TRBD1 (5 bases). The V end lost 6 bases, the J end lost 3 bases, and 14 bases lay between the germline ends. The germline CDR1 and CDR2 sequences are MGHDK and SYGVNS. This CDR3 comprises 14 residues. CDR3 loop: CASSRGTAYYGYTF. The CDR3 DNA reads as TGTGCCAGCAGCCGGGGGACGGCTTACTATGGCTACACCTTC.

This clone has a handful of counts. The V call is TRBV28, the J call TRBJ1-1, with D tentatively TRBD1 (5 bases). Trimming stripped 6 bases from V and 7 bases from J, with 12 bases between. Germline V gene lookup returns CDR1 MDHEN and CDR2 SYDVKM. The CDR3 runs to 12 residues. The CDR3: CASSSLTDEAFF. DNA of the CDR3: TGTGCCAGCAGCTCTCTGACAGATGAAGCTTTCTTT.

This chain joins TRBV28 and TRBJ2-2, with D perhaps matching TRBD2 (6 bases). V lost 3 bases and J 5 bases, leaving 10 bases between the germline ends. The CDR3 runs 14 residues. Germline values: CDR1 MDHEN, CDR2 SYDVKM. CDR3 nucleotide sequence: TGTGCCAGCAGTTTGGCTAGCGAAACCGGGGAGCTGTTTTTT. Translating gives CASSLASETGELFF.

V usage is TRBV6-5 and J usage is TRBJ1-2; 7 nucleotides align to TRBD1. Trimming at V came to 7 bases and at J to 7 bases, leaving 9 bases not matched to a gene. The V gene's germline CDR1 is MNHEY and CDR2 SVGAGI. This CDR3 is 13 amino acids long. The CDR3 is CASIGRTGGGYTF. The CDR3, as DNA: TGTGCCAGCATCGGTAGGACAGGCGGTGGCTACACCTTC.

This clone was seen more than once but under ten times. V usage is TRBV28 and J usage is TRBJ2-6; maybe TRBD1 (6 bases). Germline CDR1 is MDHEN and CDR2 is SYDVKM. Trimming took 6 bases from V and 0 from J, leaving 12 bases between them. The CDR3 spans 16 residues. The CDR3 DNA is TGTGCCAGCAGGACAACAGGGCGCTCTGGGGCCAACGTCCTGACTTTC. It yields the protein CASRTTGRSGANVLTF.

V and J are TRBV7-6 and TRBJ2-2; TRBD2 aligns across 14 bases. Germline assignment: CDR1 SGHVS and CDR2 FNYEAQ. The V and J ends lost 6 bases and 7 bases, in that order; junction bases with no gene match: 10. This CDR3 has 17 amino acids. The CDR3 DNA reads TGTGCCAGCAGGTCGGGACTAGCGGGAGAGGATCACGGGGAGCTGTTTTTT. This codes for CASRSGLAGEDHGELFF. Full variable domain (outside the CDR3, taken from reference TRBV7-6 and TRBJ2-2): GAGVSQSPRYKVTKRGQDVALRCDPISGHVSLYWYRQALGQGPEFLTYFNYEAQQDKSGLPNDRFSAERPEGSISTLTIQRTEQRDSAMYRCASRSGLAGEDHGELFFGEGSRLTVL.

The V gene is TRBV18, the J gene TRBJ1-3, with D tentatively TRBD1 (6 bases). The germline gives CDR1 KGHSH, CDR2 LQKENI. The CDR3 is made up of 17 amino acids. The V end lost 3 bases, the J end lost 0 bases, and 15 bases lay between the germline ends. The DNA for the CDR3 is TGTGCCAGCTCACCTCAAAGACAGGAATACTCTGGAAACACCATATATTTT. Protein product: CASSPQRQEYSGNTIYF.

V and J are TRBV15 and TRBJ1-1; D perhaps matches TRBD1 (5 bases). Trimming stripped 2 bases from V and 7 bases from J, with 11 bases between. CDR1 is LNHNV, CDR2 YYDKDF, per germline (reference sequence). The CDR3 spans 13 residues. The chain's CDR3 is CATSRTGYLEAFF. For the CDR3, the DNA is TGTGCCACCAGCAGAACAGGTTACCTTGAAGCTTTCTTT. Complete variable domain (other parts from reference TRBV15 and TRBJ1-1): DAMVIQNPRYQVTQFGKPVTLSCSQTLNHNVMYWYQQKSSQAPKLLFHYYDKDFNNEADTPDNFQSRRPNTSFCFLDIRSPGLGDTAMYLCATSRTGYLEAFFGQGTRLTVV.

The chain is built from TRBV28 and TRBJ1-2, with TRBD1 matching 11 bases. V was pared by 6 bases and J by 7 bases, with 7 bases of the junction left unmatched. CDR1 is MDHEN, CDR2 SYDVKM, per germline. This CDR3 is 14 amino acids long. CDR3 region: CASREFGTGGGYTF. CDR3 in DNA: TGTGCCAGCAGGGAATTCGGGACAGGGGGTGGCTACACCTTC.

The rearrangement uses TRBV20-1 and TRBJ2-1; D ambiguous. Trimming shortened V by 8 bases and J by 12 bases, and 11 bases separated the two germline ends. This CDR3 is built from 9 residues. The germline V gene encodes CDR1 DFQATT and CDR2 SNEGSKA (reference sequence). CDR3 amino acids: CSTAEWQFF. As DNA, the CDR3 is TGCAGTACAGCAGAATGGCAGTTCTTC.

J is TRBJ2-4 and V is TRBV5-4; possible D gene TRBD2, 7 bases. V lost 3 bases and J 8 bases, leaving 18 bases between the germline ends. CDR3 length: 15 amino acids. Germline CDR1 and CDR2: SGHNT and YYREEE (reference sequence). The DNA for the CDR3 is TGTGCCAGCAGCTCCAAGCTGGGGGGGCTCGACATTCAGTACTTC. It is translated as CASSSKLGGLDIQYF.

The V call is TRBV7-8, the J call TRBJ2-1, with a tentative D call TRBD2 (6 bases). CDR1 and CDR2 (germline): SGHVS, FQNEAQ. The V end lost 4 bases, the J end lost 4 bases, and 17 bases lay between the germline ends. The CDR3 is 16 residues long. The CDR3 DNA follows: TGTGCCAGCAGCTCGCGGGACCCCACACTATACAATGAGCAGTTCTTC. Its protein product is CASSSRDPTLYNEQFF. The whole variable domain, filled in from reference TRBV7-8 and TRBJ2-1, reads GAGVSQSPRYKVAKRGQDVALRCDPISGHVSLFWYQQALGQGPEFLTYFQNEAQLDKSGLPSDRFFAERPEGSVSTLKIQRTQQEDSAVYLCASSSRDPTLYNEQFFGPGTRLTVL.

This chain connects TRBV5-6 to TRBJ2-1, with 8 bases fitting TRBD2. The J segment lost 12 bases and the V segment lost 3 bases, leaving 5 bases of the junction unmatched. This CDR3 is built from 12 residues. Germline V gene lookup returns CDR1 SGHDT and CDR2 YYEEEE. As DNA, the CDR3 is TGTGCCAGCAGCTCGGTCGCGGGAGGGCAGTTCTTC. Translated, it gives CASSSVAGGQFF. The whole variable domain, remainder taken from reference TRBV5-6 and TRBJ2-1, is DAGVTQSPTHLIKTRGQQVTLRCSPKSGHDTVSWYQQALGQGPQFIFQYYEEEERQRGNFPDRFSGHQFPNYSSELNVNALLLGDSALYLCASSSVAGGQFFGPGTRLTVL.

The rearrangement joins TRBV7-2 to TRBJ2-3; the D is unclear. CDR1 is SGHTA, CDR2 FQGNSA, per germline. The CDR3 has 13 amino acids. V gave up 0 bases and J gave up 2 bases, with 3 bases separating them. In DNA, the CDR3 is TGTGCCAGCAGCTTAGCGTACACAGATACGCAGTATTTT. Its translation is CASSLAYTDTQYF.

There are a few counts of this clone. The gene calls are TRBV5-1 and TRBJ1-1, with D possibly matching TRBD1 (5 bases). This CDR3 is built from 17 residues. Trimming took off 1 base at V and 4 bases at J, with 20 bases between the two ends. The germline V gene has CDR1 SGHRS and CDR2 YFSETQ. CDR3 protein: CASSLSLTGRAGTEAFF. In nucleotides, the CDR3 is TGCGCCAGCAGCTTGTCCTTAACCGGCAGGGCTGGCACTGAAGCTTTCTTT.

The CDR3 DNA reads as TGTGCCTGGAGTGACGGGAGCTCCTACGAGCAGTACTTC. This sequence encodes CAWSDGSSYEQYF. V and J are TRBV30 and TRBJ2-7, with D possibly TRBD2 on 6 matching bases. This CDR3 spans 13 amino acids. The germline gives CDR1 GTSNPN, CDR2 SVGIG (reference sequence). The germline V and J ends were trimmed by 1 base and 0 bases, with 7 bases remaining between them.

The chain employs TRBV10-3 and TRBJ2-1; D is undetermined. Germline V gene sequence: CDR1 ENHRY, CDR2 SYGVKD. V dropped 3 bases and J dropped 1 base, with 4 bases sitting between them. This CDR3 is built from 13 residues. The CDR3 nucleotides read TGTGCCATCAGTGACAGTTCCTACAATGAGCAGTTCTTC. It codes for CAISDSSYNEQFF.

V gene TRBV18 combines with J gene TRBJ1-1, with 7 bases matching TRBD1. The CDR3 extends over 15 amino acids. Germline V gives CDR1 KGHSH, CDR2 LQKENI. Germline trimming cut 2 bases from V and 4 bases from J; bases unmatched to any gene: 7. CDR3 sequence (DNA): TGTGCCAGCTCACCAACTCTGACAGGGAGCACTGAAGCTTTCTTT. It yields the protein CASSPTLTGSTEAFF. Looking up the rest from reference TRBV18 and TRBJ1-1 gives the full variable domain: NAGVMQNPRHLVRRRGQEARLRCSPMKGHSHVYWYRQLPEEGLKFMVYLQKENIIDESGMPKERFSAEFPKEGPSILRIQQVVRGDSAAYFCASSPTLTGSTEAFFGQGTRLTVV.

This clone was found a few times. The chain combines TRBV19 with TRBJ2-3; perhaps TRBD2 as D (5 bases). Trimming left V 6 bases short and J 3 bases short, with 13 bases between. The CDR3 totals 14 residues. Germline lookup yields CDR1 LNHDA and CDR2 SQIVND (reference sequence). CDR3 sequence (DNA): TGTGCCAGTAGCCCTCCCCCGGGGACAGATACGCAGTATTTT. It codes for CASSPPPGTDTQYF.

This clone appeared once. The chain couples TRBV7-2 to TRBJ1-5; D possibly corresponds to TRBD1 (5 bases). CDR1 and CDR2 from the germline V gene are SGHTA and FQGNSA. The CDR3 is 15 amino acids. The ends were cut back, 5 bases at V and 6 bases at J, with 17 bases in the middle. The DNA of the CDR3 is TGTGCCAGCAGCCAGCAAGGGGCCTCGGGTCAGCCCCAGCATTTT. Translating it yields CASSQQGASGQPQHF.

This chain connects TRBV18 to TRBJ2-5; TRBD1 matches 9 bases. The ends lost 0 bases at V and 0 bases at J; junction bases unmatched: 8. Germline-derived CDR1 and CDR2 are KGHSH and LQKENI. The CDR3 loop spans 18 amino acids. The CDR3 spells CASSPPKGTGPYQETQYF. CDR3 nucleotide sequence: TGTGCCAGCTCACCACCAAAAGGGACAGGGCCGTACCAAGAGACCCAGTACTTC.

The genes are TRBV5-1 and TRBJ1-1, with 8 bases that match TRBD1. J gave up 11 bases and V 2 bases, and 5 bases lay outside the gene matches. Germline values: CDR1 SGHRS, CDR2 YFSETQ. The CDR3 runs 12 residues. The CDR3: CASSFPGGEAFF. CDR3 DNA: TGCGCCAGCAGCTTCCCAGGGGGCGAGGCTTTCTTT.

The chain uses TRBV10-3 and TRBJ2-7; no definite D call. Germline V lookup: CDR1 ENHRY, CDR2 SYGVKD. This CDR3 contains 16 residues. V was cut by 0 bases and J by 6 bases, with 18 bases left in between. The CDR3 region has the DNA TGTGCCATCAGTGAGTCGAACTCTCAATATTCGCTCGAGCAGTACTTC. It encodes CAISESNSQYSLEQYF.

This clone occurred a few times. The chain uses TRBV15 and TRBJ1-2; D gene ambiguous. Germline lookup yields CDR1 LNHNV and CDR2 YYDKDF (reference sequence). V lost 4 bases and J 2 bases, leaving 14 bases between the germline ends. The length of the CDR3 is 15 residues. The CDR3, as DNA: TGTGCCACCAGCACCGGAGGAGAACTCAACTATGGCTACACCTTC. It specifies CATSTGGELNYGYTF.

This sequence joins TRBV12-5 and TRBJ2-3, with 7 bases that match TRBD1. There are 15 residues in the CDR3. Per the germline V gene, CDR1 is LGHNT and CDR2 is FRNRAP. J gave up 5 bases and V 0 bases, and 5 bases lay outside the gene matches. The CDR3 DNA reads TGTGCTAGTGGTTTGGTAAAGGGGGCGATAGATACGCAGTATTTT. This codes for CASGLVKGAIDTQYF.

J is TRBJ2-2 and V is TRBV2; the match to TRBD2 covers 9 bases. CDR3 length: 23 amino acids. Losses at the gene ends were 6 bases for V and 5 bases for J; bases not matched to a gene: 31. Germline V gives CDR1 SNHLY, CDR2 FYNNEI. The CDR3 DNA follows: TGTGCCAGCAGGGACGCCCTCCTCTTCGGGCAGGGATCGCGGGAGGGAGATACCGGGGAGCTGTTTTTT. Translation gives CASRDALLFGQGSREGDTGELFF. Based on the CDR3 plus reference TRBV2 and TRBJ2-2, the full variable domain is EPEVTQTPSHQVTQMGQEVILRCVPISNHLYFYWYRQILGQKVEFLVSFYNNEISEKSEIFDDQFSVERPDGSNFTLKIRSTKLEDSAMYFCASRDALLFGQGSREGDTGELFFGEGSRLTVL.

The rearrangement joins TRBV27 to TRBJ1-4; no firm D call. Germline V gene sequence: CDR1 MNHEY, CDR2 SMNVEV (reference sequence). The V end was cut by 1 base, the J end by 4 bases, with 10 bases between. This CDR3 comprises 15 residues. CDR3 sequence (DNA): TGTGCCAGCAGTTTATATCCCAGAGGTAATGAAAAACTGTTTTTT. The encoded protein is CASSLYPRGNEKLFF.

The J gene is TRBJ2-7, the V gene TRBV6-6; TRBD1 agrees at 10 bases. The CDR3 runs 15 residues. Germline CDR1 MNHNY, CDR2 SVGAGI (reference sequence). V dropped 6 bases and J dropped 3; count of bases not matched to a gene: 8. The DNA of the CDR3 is TGTGCCAGCAGCACCCCCGGGACAGGGGACTACGAGCAGTACTTC. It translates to CASSTPGTGDYEQYF.

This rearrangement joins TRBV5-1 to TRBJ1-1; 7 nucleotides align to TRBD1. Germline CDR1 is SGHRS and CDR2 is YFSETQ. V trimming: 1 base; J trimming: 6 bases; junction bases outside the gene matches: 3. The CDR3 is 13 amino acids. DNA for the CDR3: TGCGCCAGCAGCTTGACAGGGGACTCTGAAGCTTTCTTT. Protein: CASSLTGDSEAFF.

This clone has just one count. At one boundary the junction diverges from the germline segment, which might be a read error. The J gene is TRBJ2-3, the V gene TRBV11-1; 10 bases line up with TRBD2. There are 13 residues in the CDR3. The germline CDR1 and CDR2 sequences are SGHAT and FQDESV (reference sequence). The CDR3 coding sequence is TGTGCCAGCAGCCTAGGGGTAGCGGGAGGCCCCAGCTTT. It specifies CASSLGVAGGPSF.